What follows are 25 T cell receptor beta chains derived from one specimen sequenced in a study of blood T cell repertoires in COVID-19 (dated by TCRdb to the early 2020s). The library was built by means of the immunoSEQ multiplex PCR assay. TCRdb obtained this table from immuneACCESS and retained in-frame rearrangements with V and J assigned. These tables miss some clones; where compared with another copy, unresolved V genes account for less than half of the shortfall, and the remainder is unexplained. This sample comprises some 130,000 clones, roughly 69% of them detected only once. Approximately 1.9% of the sample is held by the ten biggest clonotypes. The sequenced material came from peripheral blood. The receptors were sampled from a woman in her 70s with acute or convalescent COVID-19.

The genes are TRBV30 and TRBJ2-7; 8 bases map to TRBD1. The CDR3 is 12 amino acids. The germline V gene encodes CDR1 GTSNPN and CDR2 SVGIG (reference sequence). V lost 5 bases to trimming and J lost 7 bases; unmatched junction nucleotides: 7. The CDR3, as DNA: TGTGCCTGGGGGGGGACAGGCACGGAGCAGTACTTC. This sequence encodes CAWGGTGTEQYF. The variable domain in full, with the rest retrieved from reference TRBV30 and TRBJ2-7, is SQTIHQWPATLVQPVGSPLSLECTVEGTSNPNLYWYRQAAGRGLQLLFYSVGIGQISSEVPQNLSASRPQDRQFILSSKKLLLSDSGFYLCAWGGTGTEQYFGPGTRLTVT.

The rearrangement links TRBV9 to TRBJ2-5; 8 bases map to TRBD2. Germline V gene data show CDR1 as SGDLS and CDR2 as YYNGEE. J gave up 13 bases and V 0 bases, and 17 bases lay outside the gene matches. This CDR3 is built from 16 residues. DNA of the CDR3: TGTGCCAGCAGCGTAGGACCCGCGAGCGGGGGACGAGAATTGTACTTC. Its translation: CASSVGPASGGRELYF. Filled out from reference TRBV9 and TRBJ2-5, the complete variable domain reads DSGVTQTPKHLITATGQRVTLRCSPRSGDLSVYWYQQSLDQGLQFLIQYYNGEERAKGNILERFSAQQFPDLHSELNLSSLELGDSALYFCASSVGPASGGRELYFGPGTRLLVL.

The genes are TRBV11-2 and TRBJ1-5; D remains ambiguous. V was cut by 0 bases and J by 6 bases, with 6 bases left in between. CDR1 SGHAT and CDR2 FQNNGV come from the germline V gene. The CDR3 runs to 13 residues. CDR3 region: CASSLDRGQPQHF. The CDR3 bases are TGTGCCAGCAGCTTAGACCGGGGTCAGCCCCAGCATTTT. Complete variable domain (other parts from reference TRBV11-2 and TRBJ1-5): EAGVAQSPRYKIIEKRQSVAFWCNPISGHATLYWYQQILGQGPKLLIQFQNNGVVDDSQLPKDRFSAERLKGVDSTLKIQPAKLEDSAVYLCASSLDRGQPQHFGDGTRLSIL.

This clone has only a few counts. The V call is TRBV6-5, the J call TRBJ2-5, with TRBD1 matching over 9 bases. Germline V gene data show CDR1 as MNHEY and CDR2 as SVGAGI. Losses at the gene ends were 6 bases for V and 0 bases for J; bases not matched to a gene: 5. The CDR3 has 15 residues. The DNA for the CDR3 is TGTGCCAGCAGAGGGGGACAGGGCCACCAAGAGACCCAGTACTTC. It translates to CASRGGQGHQETQYF.

The rearrangement uses TRBV30 and TRBJ2-3, with D possibly TRBD2 on 5 matching bases. V lost 0 bases and J lost 8, with 9 bases in between. Germline CDR1 GTSNPN, CDR2 SVGIG (reference sequence). The CDR3 is 12 residues long. DNA of the CDR3: TGTGCCTGGAGTGTACTAGTGGGTACGCAGTATTTT. As protein: CAWSVLVGTQYF.

This chain links TRBV2 with TRBJ1-5; 8 bases align to TRBD1. Looked up from germline, CDR1 is SNHLY and CDR2 is FYNNEI. This CDR3 contains 16 residues. Unmatched junction bases numbered 6, after V lost 2 bases and J lost 3 bases. The CDR3 DNA is TGTGCCAGCAGTGAACTACAGGGGGGACTCAATCAGCCCCAGCATTTT. It yields the protein CASSELQGGLNQPQHF.

This chain links TRBV11-2 with TRBJ1-2, with a weak D call TRBD1 (6 bases). This CDR3 has 14 residues. The germline gives CDR1 SGHAT, CDR2 FQNNGV. Trimming took 3 bases from V and 2 from J, leaving 10 bases between them. The CDR3 is CASSFQQGNYGYTF. The CDR3 DNA sequence: TGTGCCAGCAGCTTTCAACAGGGAAACTATGGCTACACCTTC.

This clone has a handful of counts. The chain recombines TRBV7-8 with TRBJ1-1; unclear D gene. Germline V CDR1 and CDR2: SGHVS, FQNEAQ. Deletions cut 2 bases from V and 2 bases from J, with 9 bases between. This CDR3 is built from 14 residues. Here the CDR3 reads CASSLQDSNTEAFF. In DNA form, the CDR3 reads TGTGCCAGCAGCTTACAGGACTCCAACACTGAAGCTTTCTTT. The whole variable domain, remainder taken from reference TRBV7-8 and TRBJ1-1, is GAGVSQSPRYKVAKRGQDVALRCDPISGHVSLFWYQQALGQGPEFLTYFQNEAQLDKSGLPSDRFFAERPEGSVSTLKIQRTQQEDSAVYLCASSLQDSNTEAFFGQGTRLTVV.

The table lists this clone with a count of one. The chain links TRBV2 to TRBJ2-3, with 13 bases fitting TRBD2. Per germline, CDR1 SNHLY and CDR2 FYNNEI. V was pared by 5 bases and J by 5 bases, with 1 base of the junction left unmatched. CDR3 length: 14 residues. The CDR3 coding sequence is TGTGCCAGCAGTCGACTAGCGGGGGGAGATACGCAGTATTTT. Residues: CASSRLAGGDTQYF.

The chain is built from TRBV11-3 and TRBJ2-3, with 9 nucleotides matching TRBD2. The V gene's germline CDR1 is SGHNT and CDR2 YENEEA. V shed 5 bases, J shed 2 bases, and the junction held 8 bases outside the gene matches. The CDR3 contains 16 residues. Written as DNA, the CDR3 is TGTGCCAGCAGCGAGTATGGCGGGGGGGCCACAGATACGCAGTATTTT. Protein: CASSEYGGGATDTQYF.

The rearrangement uses TRBV19 and TRBJ1-5; TRBD1 might be the D (6 bases). CDR3 length equals 15 residues. Trimming took off 3 bases at V and 4 bases at J, with 13 bases between the two ends. Germline-derived CDR1 and CDR2 are LNHDA and SQIVND (reference sequence). CDR3 region: CASSIPGQPNQPQHF. In nucleotides, the CDR3 is TGTGCCAGTAGTATCCCCGGACAGCCTAATCAGCCCCAGCATTTT.

The chain couples TRBV28 to TRBJ2-7, with D unclear. V was trimmed by 6 bases and J by 7 bases, leaving 13 bases between them. The CDR3 sequence is 12 residues long. CDR1 and CDR2 (germline): MDHEN, SYDVKM. CDR3 sequence reads: CASSGFNEEQYF. The CDR3 bases are TGTGCCAGCAGCGGGTTTAACGAGGAGCAGTACTTC.

This clone was observed a handful of times. The J gene is TRBJ1-6, the V gene TRBV6-5, with a tentative D call TRBD1 (6 bases). Germline assignment: CDR1 MNHEY and CDR2 SVGAGI. V lost 5 bases to trimming and J lost 6 bases, with 14 bases between them. This CDR3 spans 15 amino acids. CDR3 region: CASSPRLQGNSPLHF. In DNA, the CDR3 is TGTGCCAGCAGTCCCCGCCTACAGGGTAATTCACCCCTCCACTTT.

The chain uses TRBV5-1 and TRBJ2-3; 9 bases align to TRBD1. Germline V gives CDR1 SGHRS, CDR2 YFSETQ. Trimming at V came to 4 bases and at J to 4 bases, leaving 10 bases not matched to a gene. The CDR3 runs to 16 residues. The CDR3 bases are TGCGCCAGCAGCCCATTACCGACAGGGGGTTCAGATACGCAGTATTTT. Translating it yields CASSPLPTGGSDTQYF.

Here the CDR3 reads CASRAGIMNEQFF. The CDR3 DNA is TGTGCCAGCAGGGCCGGGATTATGAATGAGCAGTTCTTC. This chain joins TRBV2 and TRBJ2-1; a weak D match, TRBD2 (5 bases). Germline assignment: CDR1 SNHLY and CDR2 FYNNEI. The CDR3 is 13 residues long. V lost 6 bases to trimming and J lost 7 bases, with 13 bases between them. Full variable domain (missing parts from reference TRBV2 and TRBJ2-1): EPEVTQTPSHQVTQMGQEVILRCVPISNHLYFYWYRQILGQKVEFLVSFYNNEISEKSEIFDDQFSVERPDGSNFTLKIRSTKLEDSAMYFCASRAGIMNEQFFGPGTRLTVL.

The genes are TRBV2 and TRBJ2-7; 7 nucleotides line up with TRBD1. CDR1 and CDR2 from the germline V gene are SNHLY and FYNNEI. The CDR3 totals 14 residues. V gave up 3 bases and J gave up 3 bases; unmatched junction bases: 5. CDR3 in amino acids: CASSETGYYYEQYF. CDR3 in DNA: TGTGCCAGCAGTGAGACAGGGTACTACTACGAGCAGTACTTC.

The chain recombines TRBV6-5 with TRBJ1-6; TRBD1 matches at 8 bases. This CDR3 is built from 14 residues. CDR1 is MNHEY and CDR2 is SVGAGI in the germline V gene. J lost 7 bases, V lost 5 bases, and 4 bases had no gene match. The CDR3 protein is CASSQGARNSPLHF. CDR3 DNA: TGTGCCAGCAGTCAGGGGGCCCGGAATTCACCCCTCCACTTT.

This chain links TRBV6-5 with TRBJ1-1; unclear D gene. The germline V gene encodes CDR1 MNHEY and CDR2 SVGAGI. V gave up 0 bases and J gave up 1 base, with 6 bases separating them. CDR3 length: 14 residues. DNA of the CDR3: TGTGCCAGCAGTTACTCGGGAGAGAACACTGAAGCTTTCTTT. It is translated as CASSYSGENTEAFF.

The chain carries TRBV7-2 and TRBJ1-4, with a tentative D call TRBD1 (5 bases). The V gene's germline CDR1 is SGHTA and CDR2 FQGNSA. Trimming shortened V by 4 bases and J by 6 bases, and 15 bases separated the two germline ends. This CDR3 has 15 amino acids. For the CDR3, the DNA is TGTGCCAGCAGCTCCGCCGGGGGTCGGGATGAAAAACTGTTTTTT. Translating gives CASSSAGGRDEKLFF.

V gene TRBV6-5 combines with J gene TRBJ1-2; D gene unclear. The CDR3 extends over 15 amino acids. Germline V gene lookup returns CDR1 MNHEY and CDR2 SVGAGI. V was pared by 5 bases and J by 3 bases, with 16 bases between. The CDR3 DNA reads as TGTGCCAGCAGTAGATCACGCGGGGATTACTATGGCTACACCTTC. Protein sequence: CASSRSRGDYYGYTF.

CDR3 region: CASSSRHFSNQPQHF. DNA for the CDR3: TGTGCCAGCAGTTCCCGACATTTTAGCAATCAGCCCCAGCATTTT. The rearrangement links TRBV6-2 or TRBV6-3 to TRBJ1-5, with no clear D. Germline V gene data show CDR1 as MNHEY and CDR2 as SVGEGT. This CDR3 has 15 residues. Deletions cut 4 bases from V and 0 bases from J, with 10 bases between.

The chain couples TRBV6-2 or TRBV6-3 to TRBJ1-1; a possible D gene is TRBD1 (6 bases). The CDR3 totals 14 residues. Trimming cost V 6 bases and J 4 bases, with 15 bases left between them. The germline CDR1 and CDR2 sequences are MNHEY and SVGEGT. CDR3 region: CASSPPGGLTEAFF. As DNA, the CDR3 is TGTGCCAGCAGCCCACCGGGGGGGCTCACTGAAGCTTTCTTT.

This chain connects TRBV24-1 to TRBJ1-1; 7 bases are a match to TRBD1. The CDR3 has 19 amino acids. The V gene's germline CDR1 is KGHDR and CDR2 SFDVKD. Trimming took 0 bases from V and 11 from J; bases not matched to a gene: 23. DNA for the CDR3: TGTGCCACCAGTGATTTGCGGTGTAAAATTGGACAGGTCATTGGAAGGGCTTTCTTT. Encoded protein: CATSDLRCKIGQVIGRAFF.

The V call is TRBV6-5, the J call TRBJ1-5, with TRBD1 as a possible D gene (6 bases). V lost 7 bases and J lost 6, with 19 bases in between. CDR3 length equals 15 residues. The germline gives CDR1 MNHEY, CDR2 SVGAGI. The CDR3 bases are TGTGCCAGCAAGGGGGTGGGAGGGACGAGTCAGCCCCAGCATTTT. Translation: CASKGVGGTSQPQHF.

This sequence joins TRBV29-1 and TRBJ1-3; D ambiguous. The CDR3 runs 14 residues. Germline V gives CDR1 SQVTM, CDR2 ANQGSEA. The germline V and J ends were trimmed by 3 bases and 0 bases, with 9 bases remaining between them. The CDR3 sequence is CSVEGSDSGNTIYF. DNA of the CDR3: TGCAGCGTTGAGGGCAGTGACTCTGGAAACACCATATATTTT.